These 15 T cell receptor beta chains were all obtained from the same sample, sequenced in a study of tumor-infiltrating lymphocytes in primary liver carcinoma. Unsorted whole blood supplied the blood RNA, and germline DNA was isolated too. The investigators made TCR beta cDNA from about 510 ng total RNA, using a constant-region primer. Slightly modified ARM-PCR served as the procedure for the TCR beta libraries. These libraries came from three rounds of nested multiplex PCR. TRBV1-TRBV30 forward primers paired with a C-beta reverse primer were used in the first two PCR rounds, which ran approximately 10 cycles each. TCRdb independently ran MiXCR on the multiplex PCR reads; one entry per CDR3 protein. Here the sample spans over 250,000 distinct CDR3 sequences, roughly three fifths being singletons. The sample taken for sequencing was peripheral blood. The receptor source for this set is a woman between 25 and 40 years old with primary liver carcinoma and hepatitis B virus infection.

Worth noting for this clonotype: A much larger clone differs by one base, so this may be a read error. This chain connects TRBV6-5 to TRBJ1-2, with D possibly TRBD1 on 6 matching bases. V gave up 7 bases and J gave up 4 bases, with 16 bases separating them. The V gene's germline CDR1 is MNHEY and CDR2 SVGAGI. This CDR3 has 14 amino acids. The CDR3 spells CASKKGDGPYGYTF. CDR3 nucleotide sequence: TGTGCCAGCAAAAAGGGGGACGGGCCCTATGGCTACACCTTC.

The V call is TRBV14, the J call TRBJ2-5; 9 bases agree with TRBD2. This CDR3 spans 15 amino acids. V lost 4 bases and J lost 2; bases outside the gene matches: 5. The germline CDR1 and CDR2 sequences are SGHDN and FVKESK. CDR3 sequence reads: CASSPRLAVQETQYF. DNA of the CDR3: TGTGCCAGCAGCCCCCGACTAGCGGTTCAAGAGACCCAGTACTTC.

Concerning this clonotype itself: This is likely a read error, given that the CDR3 carries no conserved phenylalanine or tryptophan at its end. The chain joins TRBV12-5 to TRBJ2-7; TRBD2 agrees at 8 bases. The CDR3 is 14 amino acids. Germline loops: CDR1 LGHNT, CDR2 FRNRAP. V lost 3 bases and J lost 2; bases outside the gene matches: 3. The CDR3 protein is CASGFTSGPYEQYS. CDR3 nucleotide sequence: TGTGCTAGTGGTTTTACTAGCGGTCCCTACGAGCAGTACTCC.

This chain uses TRBV11-2 with TRBJ1-5, with 10 bases identical to TRBD1. Losses at the gene ends were 3 bases for V and 9 bases for J; bases not matched to a gene: 8. The CDR3 is made up of 15 amino acids. The germline gives CDR1 SGHAT, CDR2 FQNNGV. For the CDR3, the DNA is TGTGCCAGCAGCTTGGGGACAGGGGATAATTGGCCCCAGCATTTT. Protein sequence: CASSLGTGDNWPQHF. Full variable domain (remainder filled in from reference TRBV11-2 and TRBJ1-5): EAGVAQSPRYKIIEKRQSVAFWCNPISGHATLYWYQQILGQGPKLLIQFQNNGVVDDSQLPKDRFSAERLKGVDSTLKIQPAKLEDSAVYLCASSLGTGDNWPQHFGDGTRLSIL.

Note on this clonotype: A read error may be the cause here, since a much bigger clone is one base away. The rearrangement joins TRBV10-3 to TRBJ2-5; D unresolved. The CDR3 loop spans 13 amino acids. Looked up from germline, CDR1 is ENHRY and CDR2 is SYGVKD. For the CDR3, the DNA is TGTACCATCAGTGAGGTGTACCAAGAGACCCAGTACTTC. It translates to CTISEVYQETQYF.

This clonotype was picked up a small number of times. One end of the junction varies from germline; a read error may be responsible. V gene TRBV6-1 combines with J gene TRBJ2-7, with unresolved D. Germline CDR1 and CDR2: MNHNS and SASEGT. CDR3 length: 11 amino acids. The CDR3 reads CASSERIRLSF. The CDR3 DNA reads as TGTGCCAGCAGTGAAAGGATCCGGTTGTCCTTC.

The gene calls are TRBV5-5 and TRBJ1-1; no firm D call. Trimming cost V 2 bases and J 1 base, with 15 bases left between them. CDR1 is SGHKS, CDR2 YYEKEE, per germline (reference sequence). The CDR3 sequence is 16 residues long. The CDR3 bases are TGTGCCAGCAGCTTTGCGGCAGGTTCGCGGAACACTGAAGCTTTCTTT. Its protein product is CASSFAAGSRNTEAFF. The variable domain in full, completed from reference TRBV5-5 and TRBJ1-1, reads DAGVTQSPTHLIKTRGQQVTLRCSPISGHKSVSWYQQVLGQGPQFIFQYYEKEERGRGNFPDRFSARQFPNYSSELNVNALLLGDSALYLCASSFAAGSRNTEAFFGQGTRLTVV.

As to this clonotype: A much larger clone differs by one base, so this may be a read error. J is TRBJ2-7 and V is TRBV4-2, with a tentative D call TRBD2 (6 bases). V was clipped by 3 bases and J by 2 bases, with 17 bases between them. The CDR3 has 16 residues. CDR1 is LGHNA, CDR2 YNFKEQ, per germline. CDR3 region: CASSHLPVTSAYEQYF. The CDR3 DNA sequence: TGTGCCAGCAGCCACCTCCCGGTGACTAGTGCCTACGAGCAGTACTTC.

V and J are TRBV7-9 and TRBJ2-6; D remains ambiguous. V lost 7 bases and J 0 bases, leaving 13 bases between the germline ends. Germline V gene data show CDR1 as SEHNR and CDR2 as FQNEAQ (reference sequence). The CDR3 totals 16 residues. The CDR3, as DNA: TGTGCCAGCACTAGTACCAACAACTCTGGGGCCAACGTCCTGACTTTC. Translating it yields CASTSTNNSGANVLTF.

This clonotype came up many times. The rearrangement joins TRBV6-2 or TRBV6-3 to TRBJ2-1; maybe TRBD2 (6 bases). This CDR3 has 15 residues. CDR1 and CDR2 (germline): MNHEY, SVGEGT. The germline V and J ends were trimmed by 6 bases and 5 bases, with 17 bases remaining between them. The CDR3 coding sequence is TGTGCCAGCAGCCCCGAAGGGCGGGACGACAATGAGCAGTTCTTC. Encoded protein: CASSPEGRDDNEQFF.

The chain has TRBV28 and TRBJ1-5, with unresolved D. Deletions cut 7 bases from V and 3 bases from J, with 10 bases between. Germline lookup yields CDR1 MDHEN and CDR2 SYDVKM. This CDR3 is built from 13 residues. The CDR3: CASISGHNQPQHF. The DNA of the CDR3 is TGTGCCAGCATATCGGGCCACAATCAGCCCCAGCATTTT.

Turning to this clonotype: The germline gene is not matched at one end of the junction; a read error may be the cause. This rearrangement joins TRBV11-2 to TRBJ2-1; D gene uncertain. Germline assignment: CDR1 SGHAT and CDR2 FQNNGV. CDR3 size: 14 residues. Here the CDR3 reads CASSSEETYNEQFF. CDR3 bases: TGTGCCAGCAGCTCAGAGGAAACCTACAACGAGCAGTTCTTC.

The chain has TRBV12-3 or TRBV12-4 and TRBJ2-1, with 7 bases lining up with TRBD2. CDR3 length: 16 amino acids. V gave up 0 bases and J gave up 7 bases; unmatched junction bases: 9. The CDR3 region is CASSLALAGKRNEQFF. The CDR3 nucleotides read TGTGCCAGCAGTTTAGCCTTAGCGGGTAAACGGAATGAGCAGTTCTTC.

The chain is built from TRBV11-3 and TRBJ2-1, with D uncertain. This CDR3 has 15 residues. Trimming took 8 bases from V and 0 from J, leaving 14 bases between them. Germline V gene sequence: CDR1 SGHNT, CDR2 YENEEA. The CDR3 is CASSERKTSYNEQFF. The CDR3 coding sequence is TGTGCCAGCTCGGAACGGAAGACCTCCTACAATGAGCAGTTCTTC.

This clonotype was seen a few times. This chain links TRBV29-1 with TRBJ2-1; 9 bases map to TRBD2. Trimming took 7 bases from V and 3 from J; bases not matched to a gene: 4. This CDR3 has 13 residues. Per germline, CDR1 SQVTM and CDR2 ANQGSEA. In DNA, the CDR3 is TGCAGCGGTAGCGGGAGACTCTACAATGAGCAGTTCTTC. Encoded protein: CSGSGRLYNEQFF.